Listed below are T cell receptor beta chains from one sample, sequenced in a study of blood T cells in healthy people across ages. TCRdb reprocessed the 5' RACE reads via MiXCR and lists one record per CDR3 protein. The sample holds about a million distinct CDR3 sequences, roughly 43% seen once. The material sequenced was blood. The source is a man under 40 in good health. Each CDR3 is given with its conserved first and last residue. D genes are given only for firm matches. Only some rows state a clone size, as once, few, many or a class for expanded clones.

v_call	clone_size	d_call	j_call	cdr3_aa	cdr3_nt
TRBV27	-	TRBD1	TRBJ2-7	CASSTSRGLDYEQYF	TGTGCCAGCAGTACCAGCAGGGGGCTGGATTACGAGCAGTACTTC
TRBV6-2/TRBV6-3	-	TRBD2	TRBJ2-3	CASSDPPGLAGGSDTQYF	TGTGCCAGCAGTGACCCCCCGGGACTAGCGGGGGGTTCAGATACGCAGTATTTT
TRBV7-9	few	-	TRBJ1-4	CASSLNVAMGEKLFF	TGTGCCAGCAGCTTAAATGTAGCCATGGGGGAAAAACTGTTTTTT
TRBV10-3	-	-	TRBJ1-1	CAIRGDGGNTEAFF	TGTGCCATCAGGGGGGACGGGGGGAACACTGAAGCTTTCTTT
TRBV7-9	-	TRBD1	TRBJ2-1	CASSLGTGFGSEQFF	TGTGCCAGCAGCTTAGGGACAGGGTTTGGAAGTGAGCAGTTCTTC
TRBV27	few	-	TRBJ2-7	CASSLGGANYEQYF	TGTGCCAGCAGTTTGGGGGGGGCCAACTACGAGCAGTACTTC
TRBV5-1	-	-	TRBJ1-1	CASSLAVVGATEAFF	TGCGCCAGCAGCTTGGCCGTCGTCGGGGCCACTGAAGCTTTCTTT
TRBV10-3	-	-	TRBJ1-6	CAISESNGNSPLHF	TGTGCCATCAGTGAGTCGAATGGCAATTCACCCCTCCACTTT
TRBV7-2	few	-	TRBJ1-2	CANRRATNYGYTF	TGTGCCAATCGCAGGGCTACTAACTATGGCTACACCTTC
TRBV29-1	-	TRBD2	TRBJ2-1	CSVEKGGGQNIEQFF	TGCAGCGTTGAAAAGGGCGGGGGGCAGAATATAGAGCAGTTCTTC
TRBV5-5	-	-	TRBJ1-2	CASSPPGYGGYTF	TGTGCCAGCAGCCCCCCAGGCTACGGCGGCTACACCTTC
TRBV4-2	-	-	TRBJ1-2	CASSQGTTRSAYGYTF	TGTGCCAGCAGCCAAGGGACCACGAGGTCAGCCTATGGCTACACCTTC
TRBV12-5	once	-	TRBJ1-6	CASGPRSGDGSYNSPLHF	TGTGCTAGTGGTCCCCGATCTGGGGACGGCTCCTATAATTCACCCCTCCACTTT
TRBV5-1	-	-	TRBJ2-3	CASSLAELRSQYF	TGCGCCAGCAGCTTGGCTGAGTTACGCTCGCAGTATTTT
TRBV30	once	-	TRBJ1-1	CAWRRDPNTEAFF	TGTGCCTGGAGGCGGGACCCGAACACTGAAGCTTTCTTT
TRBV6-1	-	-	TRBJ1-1	CASTARVQGMNTEAFF	TGTGCCAGCACGGCGAGGGTTCAGGGTATGAACACTGAAGCTTTCTTT
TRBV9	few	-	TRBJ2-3	CASSPGGPGDTQYF	TGTGCCAGCAGCCCTGGGGGGCCCGGGGATACGCAGTATTTT
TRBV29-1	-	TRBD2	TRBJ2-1	CSVATSGGAHEQFF	TGCAGCGTTGCCACTAGCGGGGGGGCCCATGAGCAGTTCTTC
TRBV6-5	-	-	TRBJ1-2	CASGGREGWVTF	TGTGCCAGCGGCGGTCGGGAGGGGTGGGTCACCTTC
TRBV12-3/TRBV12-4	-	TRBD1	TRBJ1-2	CASSLQGGTDGYTF	TGTGCCAGCAGTTTACAGGGGGGAACGGATGGCTACACCTTC
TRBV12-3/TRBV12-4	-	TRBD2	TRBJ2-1	CASHSGGILYNEQFF	TGTGCCAGCCATAGCGGGGGGATATTATACAATGAGCAGTTCTTC
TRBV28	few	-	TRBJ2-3	CASSSTPVPGDTQYF	TGTGCCAGCAGTTCGACACCTGTCCCGGGAGATACGCAGTATTTT
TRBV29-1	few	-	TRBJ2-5	CSGGQGRKTQYF	TGCAGCGGGGGGCAGGGTAGGAAGACCCAGTACTTC
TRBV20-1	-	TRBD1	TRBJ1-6	CSAPPTGEFSPLHF	TGCAGTGCTCCCCCGACAGGGGAATTCTCACCCCTCCACTTT
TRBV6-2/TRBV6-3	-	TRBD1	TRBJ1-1	CASADRTYTEAFF	TGTGCCAGTGCGGACAGGACATACACTGAAGCTTTCTTT
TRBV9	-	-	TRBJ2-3	CASSVRGATDTQYF	TGTGCCAGCAGCGTGAGGGGGGCCACAGATACGCAGTATTTT
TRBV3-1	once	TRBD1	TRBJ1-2	CASSLSDRGNGYTF	TGTGCCAGCAGCCTATCGGACAGGGGCAATGGCTACACCTTC
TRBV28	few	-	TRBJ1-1	CASITPRRNTEAFF	TGTGCCAGCATTACACCAAGAAGAAACACTGAAGCTTTCTTT
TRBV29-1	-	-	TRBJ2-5	CSVVIAGQETQYF	TGCAGCGTTGTAATCGCGGGGCAAGAGACCCAGTACTTC
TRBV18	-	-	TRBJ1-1	CASSRVQATEAFF	TGTGCCAGCTCACGGGTTCAGGCCACTGAAGCTTTCTTT
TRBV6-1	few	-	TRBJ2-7	CASSEPHSYEQYF	TGTGCCAGCAGTGAACCCCATTCCTACGAGCAGTACTTC
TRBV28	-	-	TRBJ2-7	CASTIKGETYEQYF	TGTGCCAGCACCATCAAGGGAGAAACCTACGAGCAGTACTTC
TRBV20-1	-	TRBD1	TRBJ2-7	CSAPGQSLDRGRYDEQYF	TGCAGTGCTCCGGGACAGTCGTTGGATCGTGGCCGGTACGACGAGCAGTACTTC
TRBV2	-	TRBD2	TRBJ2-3	CASRGRLAGSDTQYF	TGTGCCAGCAGAGGCCGACTAGCGGGGTCGGATACGCAGTATTTT
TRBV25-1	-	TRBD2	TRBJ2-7	CASRQTGTSGEQYF	TGTGCCAGCAGACAAACAGGGACTAGCGGCGAGCAGTACTTC
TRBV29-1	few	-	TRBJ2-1	CSVDFRDSYNEQFF	TGCAGCGTTGATTTCAGAGATTCCTACAATGAGCAGTTCTTC
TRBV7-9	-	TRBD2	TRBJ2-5	CASSLGPTSVQETQYF	TGTGCCAGCAGCCTCGGGCCGACTAGCGTACAAGAGACCCAGTACTTC
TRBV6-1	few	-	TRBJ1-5	CASAGGYSNQPQHF	TGTGCCAGTGCGGGGGGGTATAGCAATCAGCCCCAGCATTTT
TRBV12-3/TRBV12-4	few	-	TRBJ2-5	CASSGVRKYF	TGTGCCAGCAGCGGCGTCAGAAAGTACTTC
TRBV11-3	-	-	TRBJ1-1	CASSSTGPNTEAFF	TGTGCCAGCAGCTCCACAGGGCCCAACACTGAAGCTTTCTTT
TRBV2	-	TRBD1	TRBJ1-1	CANRPVTGGNTEAFF	TGTGCCAACAGACCCGTGACAGGGGGTAACACTGAAGCTTTCTTT
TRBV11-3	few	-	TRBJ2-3	CASSLAGRWIDTQYF	TGTGCCAGCAGCTTAGCTGGCAGGTGGATCGATACGCAGTATTTT
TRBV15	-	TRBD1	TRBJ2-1	CATSRDSGQGNEQFF	TGTGCCACCAGCAGAGATTCCGGACAGGGCAATGAGCAGTTCTTC
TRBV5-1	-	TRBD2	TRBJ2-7	CASSVSGGVHEQYF	TGCGCCAGCAGCGTAAGCGGGGGGGTCCACGAGCAGTACTTC
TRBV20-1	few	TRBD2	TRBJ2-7	CSASVPSGGYEQYF	TGCAGTGCTAGCGTCCCTAGCGGGGGCTACGAGCAGTACTTC
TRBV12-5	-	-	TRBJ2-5	CASGAQERGTQYF	TGTGCTAGTGGTGCCCAGGAGAGGGGGACCCAGTACTTC
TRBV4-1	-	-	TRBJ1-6	CASSQARGMGNYNSPLHF	TGCGCCAGCAGCCAGGCCCGGGGGATGGGAAACTATAATTCACCCCTCCACTTT
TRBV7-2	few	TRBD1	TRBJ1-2	CASSPGTGLSNYGYTF	TGTGCCAGCAGCCCCGGGACAGGACTCTCAAACTATGGCTACACCTTC
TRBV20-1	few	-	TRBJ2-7	CSARDYAPGEQYF	TGCAGTGCTAGAGATTATGCGCCGGGGGAGCAGTACTTC
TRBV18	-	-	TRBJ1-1	CASSTQTGHTEAFF	TGTGCCAGCTCAACTCAGACGGGACACACTGAAGCTTTCTTT
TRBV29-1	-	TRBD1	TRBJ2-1	CSGILRDRVYNEQFF	TGCAGCGGCATCCTCCGGGACAGGGTGTACAATGAGCAGTTCTTC
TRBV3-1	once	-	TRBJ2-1	CASSRGRGVPYNEQFF	TGTGCCAGCAGCCGAGGGAGAGGGGTTCCCTACAATGAGCAGTTCTTC
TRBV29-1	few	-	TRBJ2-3	CSVVGQAENTQYF	TGCAGCGTCGTGGGCCAAGCGGAAAATACGCAGTATTTT
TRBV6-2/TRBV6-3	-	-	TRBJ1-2	CASSYASRAYGYTF	TGTGCCAGCAGTTACGCGAGCAGGGCCTATGGCTACACCTTC